Below, 4 T cell receptor beta chains from the same sample are listed, as sequenced in a study of cytotoxic CD8 clonotypes in ibrutinib-treated CLL. The assay was immunoSEQ multiplex PCR, and TCRdb's table has in-frame clones only and misses some. The table lists around 310,000 clones, almost 80% of them singletons. Sequencing was performed on PBMCs, taken before ibrutinib treatment. The receptors come from a human donor with chronic lymphocytic leukemia.

The chain uses TRBV12-5 and TRBJ2-1; 8 bases match TRBD2. V shed 2 bases and J 5 bases; nucleotides not matched to a gene: 11. The CDR3 has 17 amino acids. Per the germline V gene, CDR1 is LGHNT and CDR2 is FRNRAP. The CDR3 loop reads CASGLPPSGGGNNEQFF. CDR3 DNA sequence: TGTGCTAGTGGTTTGCCCCCGTCGGGCGGGGGGAACAATGAGCAGTTCTTC.

The chain carries TRBV12-5 and TRBJ1-1; no clear D. This CDR3 is built from 15 residues. Germline assignment: CDR1 LGHNT and CDR2 FRNRAP. V lost 3 bases to trimming and J lost 1 base, with 12 bases between them. This CDR3 is CASGFVETRNTEAFF. DNA of the CDR3: TGTGCTAGTGGTTTTGTGGAGACCCGGAACACTGAAGCTTTCTTT.

This clone was counted once. CDR3 coding DNA: TGTGCCAGCAGCGTAGCGGCGGGCCAGGGGTACAATGAGCAGTTCTTC. Its translation is CASSVAAGQGYNEQFF. This rearrangement joins TRBV9 to TRBJ2-1; weak D call: TRBD1 (6 bases). The CDR3 is 16 residues long. The V end lost 0 bases, the J end lost 4 bases, and 14 bases lay between the germline ends. Germline V CDR1 and CDR2: SGDLS, YYNGEE.

This chain links TRBV6-5 with TRBJ1-4; D is undetermined. Germline CDR1 reads MNHEY; CDR2 reads SVGAGI. Trimming shortened V by 5 bases and J by 0 bases, and 7 bases separated the two germline ends. The CDR3 is 14 amino acids. The CDR3 is CASSRTATNEKLFF. CDR3 DNA: TGTGCCAGCAGTAGAACAGCAACTAATGAAAAACTGTTTTTT.